Listed below are T cell receptor beta chains from one sample, sequenced in a study of OX40 agonist ivuxolimab in advanced cancers. Assay used: immunoSEQ multiplex PCR; TCRdb lists only in-frame clones, some missing. The repertoire holds about 69,000 clones, with nearly 90% as singletons. The specimen comprised CD4+ or CD8+ T cells sorted from blood, sampled in a trial of the OX40 agonist ivuxolimab. These receptors all stem from an adult with an advanced solid tumor such as melanoma, head and neck, liver or kidney cancer. Each CDR3 is given with its conserved first and last residue. A D gene is named only where the DNA matches it firmly. Not every row has a clone size; where given, it reads once, few, many or a size class.

D	V	J	size	CDR3	DNA
TRBD1	TRBV9	TRBJ1-2	NA	CASSPDREYGYTF	TGTGCCAGCAGCCCCGACAGGGAATATGGCTACACCTTC
NA	TRBV9	TRBJ1-2	once	CASSKDRNYGYTF	TGTGCCAGCAGCAAAGACAGAAACTATGGCTACACCTTC
NA	TRBV27	TRBJ2-5	NA	CASSSLGATEETQYF	TGTGCCAGCAGTTCCCTCGGGGCGACGGAAGAGACCCAGTACTTC
TRBD2	TRBV9	TRBJ2-5	NA	CASSGRAGLETQYF	TGTGCCAGCAGCGGAAGAGCGGGGTTGGAGACCCAGTACTTC
TRBD1	TRBV2	TRBJ2-3	NA	CASRGQATDTQYF	TGTGCCAGCAGGGGACAGGCCACAGATACGCAGTATTTT
NA	TRBV4-1	TRBJ2-3	once	CASSQAPDSSTDTQYF	TGCGCCAGCAGCCAAGCTCCGGACTCCAGCACAGATACGCAGTATTTT
TRBD1	TRBV19	TRBJ1-1	few	CASSPRDRGLGTEAFF	TGTGCCAGTAGTCCTCGGGACAGGGGGCTAGGCACTGAAGCTTTCTTT
TRBD2	TRBV4-1	TRBJ2-3	NA	CASSQGPQPGLAGVSHTQYF	TGCGCCAGCAGCCAAGGTCCCCAACCGGGACTAGCGGGAGTGTCGCATACGCAGTATTTT
NA	TRBV7-3	TRBJ2-1	NA	CASSLWATTNTNNEQFF	TGTGCCAGCAGCTTATGGGCTACAACCAATACAAACAATGAGCAGTTCTTC
NA	TRBV7-8	TRBJ2-3	NA	CASSRRIDTQYF	TGTGCCAGCAGCCGAAGAATAGATACGCAGTATTTT
NA	TRBV15	TRBJ1-4	NA	CATSISGTTADKLFF	TGTGCCACTTCAATCTCCGGGACAACGGCTGATAAACTGTTTTTT
NA	TRBV28	TRBJ2-7	NA	CASSSGASYEQYF	TGTGCCAGCAGTAGTGGGGCCTCCTACGAGCAGTACTTC
NA	TRBV5-1	TRBJ1-5	NA	CASSFGTGNQPQHF	TGCGCCAGCAGCTTTGGCACCGGTAATCAGCCCCAGCATTTT
NA	TRBV5-1	TRBJ2-1	once	CASSLGGGTNEQFF	TGCGCCAGCAGCTTGGGGGGCGGAACGAATGAGCAGTTCTTC
NA	TRBV28	TRBJ1-1	NA	CASSSRGGLQNTEAFF	TGTGCCAGCAGTTCCCGGGGAGGGCTTCAGAACACTGAAGCTTTCTTT
TRBD1	TRBV5-5	TRBJ2-3	NA	CASSLAQGADTQYF	TGTGCCAGCAGCTTGGCACAGGGGGCAGATACGCAGTATTTT
NA	TRBV7-2	TRBJ1-3	NA	CASSLSWNSGNTIYF	TGTGCCAGCAGCTTAAGTTGGAACTCTGGAAACACCATATATTTT
NA	TRBV11-3	TRBJ1-1	NA	CASSLKGDTEAFF	TGTGCCAGCAGCTTAAAGGGAGACACTGAAGCTTTCTTT
NA	TRBV5-1	TRBJ2-1	NA	CASSWGETSIHNEQFF	TGCGCCAGCAGCTGGGGGGAGACTAGTATTCACAATGAGCAGTTCTTC
NA	TRBV20-1	TRBJ2-5	NA	CSPPGIETQYF	TGCAGCCCCCCCGGGATAGAGACCCAGTACTTC
TRBD2	TRBV28	TRBJ2-5	NA	CASSSSSYGTSGRPETQYF	TGTGCCAGCAGTTCCTCCTCCTACGGGACTAGCGGGAGGCCCGAGACCCAGTACTTC
NA	TRBV7-8	TRBJ1-1	once	CASSPMGGRTEAFF	TGTGCCAGCAGCCCCATGGGGGGGAGGACTGAAGCTTTCTTT
NA	TRBV4-2	TRBJ1-1	NA	CASSQDRQAGTEAFF	TGTGCCAGCAGCCAAGATCGACAGGCGGGCACTGAAGCTTTCTTT
NA	TRBV30	TRBJ1-6	NA	CAWSSSMNSPLHF	TGTGCCTGGAGTAGCAGCATGAATTCACCCCTCCACTTT
NA	TRBV7-9	TRBJ1-1	NA	CASSLREAEAFF	TGTGCCAGCAGCTTAAGGGAGGCTGAAGCTTTCTTT
NA	TRBV7-2	TRBJ1-2	few	CASSLLGAATYGYTF	TGTGCCAGCAGCTTATTGGGGGCAGCGACGTATGGCTACACCTTC
NA	TRBV19	TRBJ2-1	NA	CASSIRGSSGSSSYNEQFF	TGTGCCAGTAGTATCAGGGGATCGAGCGGGTCGAGCTCCTACAATGAGCAGTTCTTC
NA	TRBV4-3	TRBJ1-2	NA	CASSQDETENYGYTF	TGCGCCAGCAGCCAAGATGAGACAGAAAACTATGGCTACACCTTC
NA	TRBV29-1	TRBJ2-1	NA	CSGKTAPSYNEQFF	TGCAGCGGGAAGACAGCACCCTCCTACAATGAGCAGTTCTTC
TRBD2	TRBV18	TRBJ2-7	NA	CASSPGLAGGPHEQYF	TGTGCCAGCTCACCGGGACTAGCGGGAGGGCCCCACGAGCAGTACTTC
NA	TRBV28	TRBJ2-3	NA	CASSTAGSGDTQYF	TGTGCCAGCAGTACCGCGGGGTCAGGGGATACGCAGTATTTT
NA	TRBV28	TRBJ1-2	NA	CASRSQPPYGYTF	TGTGCCAGCAGGTCACAGCCCCCCTATGGCTACACCTTC
NA	TRBV28	TRBJ1-5	NA	CASRDYSNQPQHF	TGTGCCAGCAGGGATTATAGCAATCAGCCCCAGCATTTT
TRBD2	TRBV2	TRBJ2-1	NA	CASSVGGLAGGTYNEQFF	TGTGCCAGCAGTGTTGGGGGACTAGCGGGAGGAACCTACAATGAGCAGTTCTTC
TRBD1	TRBV7-3	TRBJ2-7	once	CASSSGGTGLDEQYF	TGTGCCAGCAGCTCGGGCGGGACAGGGCTCGACGAGCAGTACTTC
NA	TRBV28	TRBJ1-2	NA	CASSLGGTTNYGYTF	TGTGCCAGCAGTTTGGGGGGCACGACGAACTATGGCTACACCTTC
TRBD2	TRBV6-5	TRBJ2-7	NA	CASRGGSGYEQYF	TGTGCCAGCAGGGGGGGGAGCGGCTACGAGCAGTACTTC
NA	TRBV10-3	TRBJ2-1	NA	CAISDRNEQFF	TGTGCCATCAGTGACCGGAATGAGCAGTTCTTC
NA	TRBV7-9	TRBJ1-1	NA	CASSLVRGMFAFF	TGTGCCAGCAGCTTAGTCAGAGGGATGTTTGCTTTCTTT
NA	TRBV5-6	TRBJ2-3	once	CASSLSLARSTDTQYF	TGTGCCAGCAGCTTGTCCCTAGCGCGTAGCACAGATACGCAGTATTTT
TRBD2	TRBV11-3	TRBJ2-4	NA	CASSPGTSGRDVNQYF	TGTGCCAGCAGCCCTGGGACTAGCGGGAGGGATGTCAATCAGTACTTC
NA	TRBV28	TRBJ2-4	NA	CASTLQGAKNIQYF	TGTGCCAGCACCCTGCAAGGAGCCAAAAACATTCAGTACTTC
NA	TRBV7-3	TRBJ1-6	NA	CASSLGSTYNSPLHF	TGTGCCAGCAGCTTGGGGAGCACCTATAATTCACCCCTCCACTTT
NA	TRBV5-4	TRBJ2-7	once	CASSNGRSSYEQYF	TGTGCCAGCAGTAACGGACGGAGCTCCTACGAGCAGTACTTC
NA	TRBV21-1	TRBJ2-5	NA	CASSKNAPAGYQETQYF	TGTGCCAGCAGCAAAAATGCTCCAGCGGGGTACCAAGAGACCCAGTACTTC
TRBD2	TRBV6-1	TRBJ2-5	few	CASSGLAGGQETQYF	TGTGCCAGCAGTGGACTAGCGGGAGGACAAGAGACCCAGTACTTC
NA	TRBV5-1	TRBJ1-1	NA	CASRRSPGWDTEAFF	TGCGCCAGCAGGCGCAGTCCAGGGTGGGACACTGAAGCTTTCTTT
NA	TRBV11-3	TRBJ1-3	NA	CASSYSKTAGNTIYF	TGTGCCAGCAGCTACAGCAAGACTGCTGGAAACACCATATATTTT
TRBD1	TRBV6-5	TRBJ2-2	NA	CASRPTGVETGELFF	TGTGCCAGCAGGCCCACAGGGGTAGAGACCGGGGAGCTGTTTTTT
NA	TRBV7-2	TRBJ2-1	NA	CASSLVRNLAYNEQFF	TGTGCCAGCAGCTTAGTTCGGAATCTAGCCTACAATGAGCAGTTCTTC
TRBD2	TRBV7-2	TRBJ2-5	NA	CASSLSGIGETQYF	TGTGCCAGCAGCTTGAGCGGGATAGGTGAGACCCAGTACTTC
NA	TRBV10-3	TRBJ1-3	NA	CAISEGLSGNTIYF	TGTGCCATCAGTGAAGGTCTCTCTGGAAACACCATATATTTT
NA	TRBV2	TRBJ1-2	once	CASSEVRGTYGYTF	TGTGCCAGCAGTGAGGTCAGGGGTACCTATGGCTACACCTTC
TRBD1	TRBV6-1	TRBJ2-7	NA	CAISDRPFSYEQYF	TGTGCCATATCGGACAGGCCTTTCTCCTACGAGCAGTACTTC
TRBD2	TRBV9	TRBJ2-3	NA	CASSLAASTDTQYF	TGTGCCAGCAGCCTAGCGGCTAGCACAGATACGCAGTATTTT